This T cell receptor (beta chain) originates from a study of OX40 agonist ivuxolimab in advanced cancers. Study at large: Partial responses were achieved by three patients, of whom one had hepatocellular carcinoma and two had cutaneous melanoma. Findings of the study overall: On average, CD8+ T cells had more expanded clones than CD4+. The CD4+ and CD8+ T cells in the blood had expanded clonally by week 6 at 0.1 to 3.0 mg/kg.

The assay was immunoSEQ multiplex PCR, and TCRdb's table has in-frame clones only and misses some. The table includes about 60,000 clones, about 89% detected once. Concerning this clone: Its target is unknown.

The V gene's germline CDR1 is SEHNR and CDR2 FQNEAQ (reference sequence). The CDR3 consists of 18 residues. Trimming cost V 5 bases and J 7 bases; bases outside gene matches: 17. The chain couples TRBV7-9 to TRBJ2-1, with TRBD2 matching over 10 bases. The sample here was CD4+ or CD8+ T cells sorted from blood, taken in a trial of the OX40 agonist ivuxolimab. This sequence originates from an adult with an advanced solid tumor such as melanoma, head and neck, liver or kidney cancer. The CDR3 is CASSPSPKAGGPRNEQFF. The DNA of the CDR3 is TGTGCCAGCAGCCCCAGTCCCAAAGCGGGAGGGCCGAGAAATGAGCAGTTCTTC.